The 29 T cell receptor beta chains listed next were all sequenced from one sample in a study of CD8 T cells in Susac syndrome. The RNA, about 0.5 to 1 ug, was put through reverse transcription using random hexamers. A single record per CDR3 protein comes from TCRdb applying MiXCR to the immunoSEQ multiplex PCR reads. The sample contains 75,000 to 80,000 distinct CDR3 sequences, around 94% of which appear only once. Sample: CD8+ T cells from PBMCs. These TCRs come from a human donor with Susac syndrome.

This chain joins TRBV5-6 and TRBJ1-5; D gene unclear. V was shortened by 6 bases and J by 3 bases, with 13 bases between the two germline ends. CDR3 size: 14 residues. Germline CDR1 reads SGHDT; CDR2 reads YYEEEE. Here the CDR3 reads CASKTRAVNQPQHF. The CDR3 DNA sequence: TGTGCCAGCAAGACACGAGCGGTCAATCAGCCCCAGCATTTT.

The chain combines TRBV2 with TRBJ1-1, with D uncertain. CDR3 length: 17 amino acids. Per the germline V gene, CDR1 is SNHLY and CDR2 is FYNNEI. V was pared by 0 bases and J by 0 bases, with 14 bases between. Here the CDR3 reads CASSEALVPSMNTEAFF. In DNA, the CDR3 is TGTGCCAGCAGTGAAGCTCTGGTTCCGTCGATGAACACTGAAGCTTTCTTT.

As DNA, the CDR3 is TGTGCCAGCAGCTTACTACCCGGCTTATCTAACTATGGCTACACCTTC. Translation gives CASSLLPGLSNYGYTF. The rearrangement joins TRBV11-2 to TRBJ1-2; no clear D. V shed 2 bases and J shed 0 bases, with 13 bases lying between them. From germline, CDR1 is SGHAT and CDR2 FQNNGV. The CDR3 totals 16 residues.

V gene TRBV11-2 combines with J gene TRBJ2-3; D call uncertain. CDR1 and CDR2 (germline): SGHAT, FQNNGV. Trimming cost V 0 bases and J 4 bases, with 8 bases left between them. CDR3 length: 14 amino acids. CDR3 nucleotides: TGTGCCAGCAGCTTAGATTATGGTCCAGATACGCAGTATTTT. Protein: CASSLDYGPDTQYF.

CDR3 nucleotide sequence: TGTGCCAGCAGCGTAAGGGACACTCACTACGAGCAGTACTTC. The encoded protein is CASSVRDTHYEQYF. The chain has TRBV9 and TRBJ2-7; possible D gene TRBD1, 6 bases. V dropped 1 base and J dropped 3 bases, with 11 bases sitting between them. CDR1 SGDLS and CDR2 YYNGEE come from the germline V gene. This CDR3 comprises 14 residues.

This chain links TRBV28 with TRBJ2-5; possibly TRBD1 for D (5 bases). Trimming removed 7 bases at V and 3 bases at J, with 12 bases between. The length of the CDR3 is 13 residues. Germline lookup yields CDR1 MDHEN and CDR2 SYDVKM. Here the CDR3 reads CASTLGLKETQYF. The CDR3 DNA reads as TGTGCCAGCACCCTGGGGCTAAAAGAGACCCAGTACTTC. Looking up the rest from reference TRBV28 and TRBJ2-5 gives the full variable domain: DVKVTQSSRYLVKRTGEKVFLECVQDMDHENMFWYRQDPGLGLRLIYFSYDVKMKEKGDIPEGYSVSREKKERFSLILESASTNQTSMYLCASTLGLKETQYFGPGTRLLVL.

The chain carries TRBV27 and TRBJ1-5; D is ambiguous. Germline V lookup: CDR1 MNHEY, CDR2 SMNVEV (reference sequence). The V and J ends lost 5 bases and 7 bases respectively, with 15 bases between them. The CDR3 is made up of 14 amino acids. CDR3 DNA sequence: TGTGCCAGCAGTATTGGCTCGGCGGGGCAGCCCCAGCATTTT. It yields the protein CASSIGSAGQPQHF.

This clonotype came up once. The chain has TRBV5-1 and TRBJ1-1, with a tentative D call TRBD1 (6 bases). Germline lookup yields CDR1 SGHRS and CDR2 YFSETQ. Trimming took off 1 base at V and 4 bases at J, with 11 bases between the two ends. The length of the CDR3 is 14 residues. CDR3 in amino acids: CASSLTGSATEAFF. CDR3 in DNA: TGCGCCAGCAGCTTGACAGGGTCGGCCACTGAAGCTTTCTTT.

The chain has TRBV15 and TRBJ1-6; D is undetermined. Per germline, CDR1 LNHNV and CDR2 YYDKDF (reference sequence). V shed 0 bases and J shed 9 bases, with 12 bases lying between them. The CDR3 sequence is 15 residues long. This chain's CDR3 is CATSRDEDLGSPLHF. The CDR3 nucleotides are TGTGCCACCAGCAGAGACGAAGATCTAGGTTCACCCCTCCACTTT.

The V gene is TRBV9, the J gene TRBJ2-1; either TRBD1 or TRBD2 may fit D (5 bases each). V lost 4 bases and J lost 3, with 11 bases in between. Germline V lookup: CDR1 SGDLS, CDR2 YYNGEE. The CDR3 is 14 residues long. The DNA of the CDR3 is TGTGCCAGCAGCCCTCGGGGCGTCTACAATGAGCAGTTCTTC. This translates into CASSPRGVYNEQFF.

The gene calls are TRBV29-1 and TRBJ1-6; the D gene is possibly TRBD1 (6 bases). From germline, CDR1 is SQVTM and CDR2 ANQGSEA. The V gene lost 6 bases and the J gene lost 10 bases, with 10 bases spanning the gap. The CDR3 consists of 11 residues. CDR3 in amino acids: CSVSDRSPLHF. The CDR3 coding sequence is TGCAGCGTCTCCGACAGGTCACCCCTCCACTTT. The whole variable domain, filled in from reference TRBV29-1 and TRBJ1-6, reads SAVISQKPSRDICQRGTSLTIQCQVDSQVTMMFWYRQQPGQSLTLIATANQGSEATYESGFVIDKFPISRPNLTFSTLTVSNMSPEDSSIYLCSVSDRSPLHFGNGTRLTVT.

The chain has TRBV29-1 and TRBJ2-7; tentatively, D is TRBD1 (6 bases). In germline, CDR1 is SQVTM, CDR2 ANQGSEA. The CDR3 length is 14 residues. V lost 2 bases to trimming and J lost 0 bases, with 11 bases between them. The CDR3 DNA sequence: TGCAGCGTTGAAATTACGGACAGCTCCTACGAGCAGTACTTC. This gives the protein CSVEITDSSYEQYF.

This chain connects TRBV28 to TRBJ1-5; D not certain. The CDR3 is 9 amino acids. Germline CDR1 MDHEN, CDR2 SYDVKM. V was trimmed by 4 bases and J by 10 bases, leaving 2 bases between them. CDR3 sequence reads: CASSSPQHF. The CDR3 DNA follows: TGTGCCAGCAGTTCTCCCCAGCATTTT.

There are a few counts of this clonotype. This CDR3 reads CASSPRGWGTEAFF. In DNA, the CDR3 is TGCGCCAGCAGCCCCAGGGGATGGGGGACTGAAGCTTTCTTT. V gene TRBV5-1 combines with J gene TRBJ1-1; D is possibly TRBD1 (6 bases). The CDR3 consists of 14 residues. The germline V and J ends were trimmed by 4 bases and 5 bases, with 15 bases remaining between them. The germline V gene has CDR1 SGHRS and CDR2 YFSETQ.

This chain uses TRBV28 with TRBJ2-7, with D perhaps matching TRBD1 (6 bases). The CDR3 extends over 12 amino acids. CDR1 is MDHEN and CDR2 is SYDVKM in the germline V gene. V was shortened by 6 bases and J by 6 bases, with 12 bases between the two germline ends. For the CDR3, the DNA is TGTGCCAGCAGCCATACAGGGACCGAGCAGTACTTC. As protein: CASSHTGTEQYF.

In this sample, this clonotype turned up once. V is TRBV15 and J is TRBJ2-2, with TRBD1 identical over 7 bases. The CDR3 is 15 residues long. After removal of 9 bases from V and 2 bases from J, the junction contained 9 bases not matched to a gene. CDR1 is LNHNV and CDR2 is YYDKDF in the germline V gene (reference sequence). The CDR3 is CATQRRDRNTGELFF. The CDR3 bases are TGTGCCACTCAGCGTAGGGACAGAAACACCGGGGAGCTGTTTTTT.

The V gene is TRBV5-1, the J gene TRBJ1-1; D is perhaps TRBD1 (5 bases). This CDR3 is built from 13 residues. Germline CDR1 and CDR2: SGHRS and YFSETQ. Trimming took off 3 bases at V and 1 base at J, with 7 bases between the two ends. The CDR3 here is CASSSDTNTEAFF. The CDR3 nucleotides are TGCGCCAGCAGCTCGGACACGAACACTGAAGCTTTCTTT.

The chain carries TRBV27 and TRBJ1-2; D remains ambiguous. V lost 1 base and J 4 bases, leaving 10 bases between the germline ends. Looked up from germline, CDR1 is MNHEY and CDR2 is SMNVEV (reference sequence). This CDR3 spans 14 amino acids. The CDR3 protein is CASSLYRVGYGYTF. The CDR3 bases are TGTGCCAGCAGTTTATACCGGGTTGGCTATGGCTACACCTTC.

The rearrangement joins TRBV9 to TRBJ2-7, with 9 nucleotides matching TRBD1. V gave up 1 base and J gave up 2 bases; unmatched junction bases: 4. The germline V gene has CDR1 SGDLS and CDR2 YYNGEE. This CDR3 spans 15 amino acids. The CDR3 reads CASSVLGTGTYEQYF. Here the CDR3 DNA reads TGTGCCAGCAGCGTACTGGGGACAGGGACCTACGAGCAGTACTTC.

The V gene is TRBV20-1, the J gene TRBJ1-2; TRBD1 agrees at 7 bases. CDR3 size: 13 residues. Germline V gene lookup returns CDR1 DFQATT and CDR2 SNEGSKA (reference sequence). V was pared by 3 bases and J by 3 bases, with 4 bases of the junction left unmatched. The CDR3 nucleotides are TGCAGTGCTAGTGGGGACAGCTACTATGGCTACACCTTC. Protein sequence: CSASGDSYYGYTF.

The chain is built from TRBV30 and TRBJ2-7; 9 bases agree with TRBD2. CDR1 and CDR2 (germline): GTSNPN, SVGIG (reference sequence). The CDR3 is made up of 14 amino acids. V gave up 2 bases and J gave up 2 bases; unmatched junction bases: 4. CDR3 loop: CAWSRLAGTYEQYF. The CDR3 DNA sequence: TGTGCCTGGAGTCGGCTAGCGGGAACCTACGAGCAGTACTTC.

J is TRBJ1-6 and V is TRBV7-6; D gene uncertain. Germline CDR1 reads SGHVS; CDR2 reads FNYEAQ. CDR3 length equals 15 residues. V dropped 5 bases and J dropped 5 bases, with 13 bases sitting between them. This chain's CDR3 is CASSREAGDNSPLHF. The CDR3 bases are TGTGCCAGCAGCCGCGAGGCGGGAGATAATTCACCCCTCCACTTT.

This clonotype was seen only once. The chain joins TRBV20-1 to TRBJ1-1; 7 bases agree with TRBD1. There are 13 residues in the CDR3. The germline CDR1 and CDR2 sequences are DFQATT and SNEGSKA (reference sequence). V shed 3 bases, J shed 1 base, and the junction held 2 bases outside the gene matches. The CDR3 nucleotides are TGCAGTGCTAGGACAGGGCAGAACACTGAAGCTTTCTTT. Translating it yields CSARTGQNTEAFF.

V and J are TRBV20-1 and TRBJ2-1; D is perhaps TRBD1 (7 bases). Trimming stripped 4 bases from V and 4 bases from J, with 20 bases between. Germline lookup yields CDR1 DFQATT and CDR2 SNEGSKA (reference sequence). This CDR3 has 16 amino acids. CDR3 amino acids: CSANLGQAGFYNEQFF. CDR3 nucleotide sequence: TGCAGTGCTAACTTAGGACAGGCGGGATTTTACAATGAGCAGTTCTTC.

This rearrangement joins TRBV7-2 to TRBJ1-3; D unresolved. This CDR3 is built from 15 residues. V was trimmed by 2 bases and J by 1 base, leaving 9 bases between them. Germline V gene data show CDR1 as SGHTA and CDR2 as FQGNSA. The CDR3 DNA sequence: TGTGCCAGCAGCTTATTCGTTGGGTCTGGAAACACCATATATTTT. Translation: CASSLFVGSGNTIYF.

J is TRBJ2-7 and V is TRBV11-2, with D perhaps matching TRBD2 (6 bases). CDR1 and CDR2 (germline): SGHAT, FQNNGV. Trimming cost V 5 bases and J 3 bases, with 14 bases left between them. The CDR3 is 14 residues long. Here the CDR3 reads CASSPRAGGYEQYF. Here the CDR3 DNA reads TGTGCCAGCAGCCCCCGAGCCGGGGGCTACGAGCAGTACTTC.

V is TRBV27 and J is TRBJ2-7; D is uncertain. This CDR3 contains 14 residues. V lost 3 bases, J lost 0 bases, and 9 bases lay in between. Germline values: CDR1 MNHEY, CDR2 SMNVEV (reference sequence). CDR3 in amino acids: CASSFRPFSYEQYF. The DNA of the CDR3 is TGTGCCAGCAGTTTCCGGCCATTCTCCTACGAGCAGTACTTC.

This rearrangement joins TRBV28 to TRBJ2-1; the D gene is possibly TRBD1 (6 bases). Trimming took 6 bases from V and 2 from J, leaving 11 bases between them. Looked up from germline, CDR1 is MDHEN and CDR2 is SYDVKM. This CDR3 comprises 14 residues. The DNA of the CDR3 is TGTGCCAGCAGAACAGGGAAAACCTACAATGAGCAGTTCTTC. Translating it yields CASRTGKTYNEQFF.

The chain has TRBV7-9 and TRBJ2-5, with D unresolved. The CDR3 runs 14 residues. Trimming cost V 4 bases and J 2 bases, with 11 bases left between them. The germline CDR1 and CDR2 sequences are SEHNR and FQNEAQ (reference sequence). The CDR3 sequence: CASSSSLEQETQYF. As DNA, the CDR3 is TGTGCCAGCAGCTCCTCCCTGGAGCAAGAGACCCAGTACTTC. The full variable domain, rest sourced from reference TRBV7-9 and TRBJ2-5, is DTGVSQNPRHKITKRGQNVTFRCDPISEHNRLYWYRQTLGQGPEFLTYFQNEAQLEKSRLLSDRFSAERPKGSFSTLEIQRTEQGDSAMYLCASSSSLEQETQYFGPGTRLLVL.